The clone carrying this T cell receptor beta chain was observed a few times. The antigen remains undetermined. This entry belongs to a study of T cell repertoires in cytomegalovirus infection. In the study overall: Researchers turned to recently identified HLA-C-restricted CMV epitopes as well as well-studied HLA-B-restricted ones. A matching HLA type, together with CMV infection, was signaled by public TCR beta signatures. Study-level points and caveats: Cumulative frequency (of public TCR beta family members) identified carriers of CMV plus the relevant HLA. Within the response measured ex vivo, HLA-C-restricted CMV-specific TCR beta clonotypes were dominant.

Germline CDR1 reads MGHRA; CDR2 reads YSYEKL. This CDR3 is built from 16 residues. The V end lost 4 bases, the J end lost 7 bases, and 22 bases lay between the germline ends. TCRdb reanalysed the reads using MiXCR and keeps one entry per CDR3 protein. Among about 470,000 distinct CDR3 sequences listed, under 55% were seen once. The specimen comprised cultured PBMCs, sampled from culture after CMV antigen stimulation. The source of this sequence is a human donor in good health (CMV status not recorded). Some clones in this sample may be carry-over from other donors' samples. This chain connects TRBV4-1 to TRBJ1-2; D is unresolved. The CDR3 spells CASSPLHPLVSSGYTF. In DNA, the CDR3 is TGCGCCAGCAGCCCTTTACACCCGCTTGTCAGCTCTGGCTACACCTTC.